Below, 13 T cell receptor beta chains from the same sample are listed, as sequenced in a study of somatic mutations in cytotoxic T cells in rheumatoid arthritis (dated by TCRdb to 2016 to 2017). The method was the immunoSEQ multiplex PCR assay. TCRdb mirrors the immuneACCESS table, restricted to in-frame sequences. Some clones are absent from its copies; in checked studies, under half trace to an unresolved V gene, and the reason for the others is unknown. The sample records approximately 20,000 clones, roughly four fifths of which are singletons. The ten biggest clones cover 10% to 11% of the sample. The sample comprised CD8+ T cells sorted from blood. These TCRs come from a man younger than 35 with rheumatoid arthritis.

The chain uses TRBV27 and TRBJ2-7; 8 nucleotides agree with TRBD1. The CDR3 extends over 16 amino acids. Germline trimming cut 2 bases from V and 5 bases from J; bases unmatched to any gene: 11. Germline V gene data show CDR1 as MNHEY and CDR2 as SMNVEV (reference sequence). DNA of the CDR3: TGTGCCAGCAGTTTACTGGAGGCGACAGGGGTCCACGAGCAGTACTTC. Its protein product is CASSLLEATGVHEQYF.

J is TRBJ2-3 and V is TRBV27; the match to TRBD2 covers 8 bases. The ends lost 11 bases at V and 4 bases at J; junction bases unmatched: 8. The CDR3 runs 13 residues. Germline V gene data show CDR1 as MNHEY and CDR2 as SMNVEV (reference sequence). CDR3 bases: TGTGCCGTCGGCGGGGGGCCAGCAGATACGCAGTATTTT. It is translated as CAVGGGPADTQYF.

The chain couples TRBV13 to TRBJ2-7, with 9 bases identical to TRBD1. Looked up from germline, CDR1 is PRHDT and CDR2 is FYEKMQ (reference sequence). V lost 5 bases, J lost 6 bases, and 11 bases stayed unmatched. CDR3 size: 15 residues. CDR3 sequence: CASSLEGQGPGEQYF. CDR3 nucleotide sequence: TGTGCCAGCAGCCTCGAGGGACAGGGTCCAGGCGAGCAGTACTTC.

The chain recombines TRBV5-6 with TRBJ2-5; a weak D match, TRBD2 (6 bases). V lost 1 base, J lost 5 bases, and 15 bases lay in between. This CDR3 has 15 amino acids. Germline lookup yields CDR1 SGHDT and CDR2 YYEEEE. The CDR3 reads CASSLWVGGEETQYF. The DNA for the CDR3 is TGTGCCAGCAGCTTGTGGGTCGGAGGGGAGGAGACCCAGTACTTC.

This CDR3 reads CAGQRDTEAFF. Written as DNA, the CDR3 is TGTGCCGGGCAGCGGGACACTGAAGCTTTCTTT. The rearrangement joins TRBV30 to TRBJ1-1; D call uncertain. V was cut by 8 bases and J by 3 bases, with 10 bases left in between. The germline CDR1 and CDR2 sequences are GTSNPN and SVGIG (reference sequence). The CDR3 spans 11 residues.

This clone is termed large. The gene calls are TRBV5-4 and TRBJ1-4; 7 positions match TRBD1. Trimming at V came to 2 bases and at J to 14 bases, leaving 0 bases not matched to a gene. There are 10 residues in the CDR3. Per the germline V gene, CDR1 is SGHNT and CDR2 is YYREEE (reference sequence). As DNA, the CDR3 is TGTGCCAGCAGCTTCAGGGGGCTGTTTTTT. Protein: CASSFRGLFF. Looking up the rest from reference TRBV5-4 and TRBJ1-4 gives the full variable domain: ETGVTQSPTHLIKTRGQQVTLRCSSQSGHNTVSWYQQALGQGPQFIFQYYREEENGRGNFPPRFSGLQFPNYSSELNVNALELDDSALYLCASSFRGLFFGSGTQLSVL.

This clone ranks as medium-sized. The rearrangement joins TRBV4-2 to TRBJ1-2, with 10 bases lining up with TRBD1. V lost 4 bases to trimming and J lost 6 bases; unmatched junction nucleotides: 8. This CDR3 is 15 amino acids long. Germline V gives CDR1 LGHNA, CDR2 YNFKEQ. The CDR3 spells CASSLDRDRGNGYTF. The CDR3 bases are TGTGCCAGCAGCCTAGACCGGGACAGGGGAAATGGCTACACCTTC.

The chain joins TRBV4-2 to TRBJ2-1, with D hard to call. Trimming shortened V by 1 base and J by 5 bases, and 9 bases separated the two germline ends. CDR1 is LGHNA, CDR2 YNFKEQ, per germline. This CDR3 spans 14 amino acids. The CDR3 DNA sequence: TGTGCCAGCAGCCAAGCGGGCGGTCACAATGAGCAGTTCTTC. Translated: CASSQAGGHNEQFF.

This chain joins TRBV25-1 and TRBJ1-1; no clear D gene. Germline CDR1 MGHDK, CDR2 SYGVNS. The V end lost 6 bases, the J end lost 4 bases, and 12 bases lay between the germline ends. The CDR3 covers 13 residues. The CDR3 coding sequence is TGTGCCAGCAGCTGGGGTTGGAGCACTGAAGCTTTCTTT. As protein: CASSWGWSTEAFF.

The CDR3 loop reads CASSYKGTYEQYF. DNA of the CDR3: TGTGCCAGCAGTTATAAGGGAACCTACGAGCAGTACTTC. The chain uses TRBV6-5 and TRBJ2-7; no reliable D call. V lost 3 bases and J 2 bases, leaving 8 bases between the germline ends. There are 13 residues in the CDR3. Germline CDR1 is MNHEY and CDR2 is SVGAGI.

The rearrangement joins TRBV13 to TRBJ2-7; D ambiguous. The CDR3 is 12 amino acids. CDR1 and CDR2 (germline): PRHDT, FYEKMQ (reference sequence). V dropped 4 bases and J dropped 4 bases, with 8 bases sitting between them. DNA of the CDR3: TGTGCCAGCAGCTCGACCGGGTACGAGCAGTACTTC. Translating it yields CASSSTGYEQYF.

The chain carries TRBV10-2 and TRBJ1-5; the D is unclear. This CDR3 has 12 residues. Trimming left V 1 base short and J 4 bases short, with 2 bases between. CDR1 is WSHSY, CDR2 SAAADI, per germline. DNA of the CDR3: TGCGCCAGCAGTGAGTTGAATCAGCCCCAGCATTTT. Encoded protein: CASSELNQPQHF.

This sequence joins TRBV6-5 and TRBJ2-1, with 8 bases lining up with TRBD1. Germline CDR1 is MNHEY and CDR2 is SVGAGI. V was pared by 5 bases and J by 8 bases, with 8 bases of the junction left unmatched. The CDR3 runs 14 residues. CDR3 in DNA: TGTGCCAGCAGTGAGCTGACAGGGGAGGATGAGCAGTTCTTC. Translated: CASSELTGEDEQFF.